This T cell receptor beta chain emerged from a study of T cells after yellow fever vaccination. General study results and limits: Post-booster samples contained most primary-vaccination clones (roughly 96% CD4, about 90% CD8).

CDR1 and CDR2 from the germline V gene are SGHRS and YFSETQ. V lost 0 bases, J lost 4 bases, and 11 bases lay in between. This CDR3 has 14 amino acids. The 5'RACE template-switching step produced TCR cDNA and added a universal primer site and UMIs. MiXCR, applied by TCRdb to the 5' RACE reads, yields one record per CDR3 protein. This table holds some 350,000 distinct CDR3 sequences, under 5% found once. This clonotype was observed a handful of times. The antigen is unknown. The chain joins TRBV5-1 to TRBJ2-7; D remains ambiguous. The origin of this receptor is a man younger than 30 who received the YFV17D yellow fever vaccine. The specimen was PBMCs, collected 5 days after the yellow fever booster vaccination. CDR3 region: CASSLAEGPYEQYF. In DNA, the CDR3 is TGCGCCAGCAGCTTGGCCGAAGGGCCTTACGAGCAGTACTTC.